The sequence of this T cell receptor beta chain was determined in a study of shared clonotypes between healthy human individuals. About the study: CD4 naive cells filled three plates per donor, CD4 memory three, CD8 naive two and CD8 memory one. Regarding the study as a whole: Depth was large, yet rarefaction showed that sorted-subset sequencing was incomplete.

Germline CDR1 reads SGHRS; CDR2 reads YFSETQ. V was shortened by 4 bases and J by 4 bases, with 15 bases between the two germline ends. This CDR3 is 15 amino acids long. Naive CD45RA+ and memory CD45RA-negative subsets were split from CD4+ cells. The authors split each subset's genomic DNA evenly across several immunoSEQ plates. Here immunoSEQ multiplex PCR was the method, and the copy in TCRdb shows in-frame clones only, minus some. The sample has around 2.3 million clones, under 97% seen once. Notes on this clone: The antigen is not known.

The chain carries TRBV5-1 and TRBJ2-1; possible D gene TRBD1, 6 bases. This receptor was obtained from a man younger than 30 in good health. The source material was naive CD4+ T cells sorted from blood. Subset denoted: CD45RA+ positively selected. The CDR3 nucleotides read TGCGCCAGCAGCCAAACCGGGACACCATACAATGAGCAGTTCTTC. Translated, it gives CASSQTGTPYNEQFF.